This entry describes one T cell receptor beta chain. This entry belongs to a study of tumor T cells in aggressive B-cell lymphoma. The CDR3 spans 13 residues. V was trimmed by 6 bases and J by 4 bases, leaving 11 bases between them. The germline gives CDR1 SNHLY, CDR2 FYNNEI. Profiling relied on immunoSEQ multiplex PCR, and the TCRdb table lists in-frame clones only, not all of them. The data show around 4,000 clones, 94% seen once. The sample consisted of tumor tissue. The clonotype was recovered from an adult with diffuse large B cell lymphoma. The V and J genes are TRBV2 and TRBJ2-3, with a weak D call TRBD2 (5 bases). The CDR3 spells CASSLLGPDTQYF. CDR3 bases: TGTGCCAGCAGCCTACTAGGGCCAGATACGCAGTATTTT.